Detailed here is one T cell receptor (beta chain). What it binds is not known. These data come from a study of vaccination effects on CD4 cells after COVID-19. Study outcomes and limitations: By a late point after vaccination, infection- and vaccine-induced clones had shrunk markedly through clonal contraction.

Prior to sequencing, the ViraFEST assay stimulated PBMC with viral peptide pools, which expanded the antigen-specific CD4+ T cells. Culturing for about 10 days preceded CD4+ T cell isolation. Nobody among the vaccine recipients had prior SARS-CoV-2 infection (nucleocapsid antibodies were negative). The protocol was immunoSEQ multiplex PCR, while the TCRdb copy is restricted to in-frame clones and leaves out a portion. Altogether around 66,000 clones are present, roughly 76% being singletons, with the ten largest covering over 3.5%. Germline V gene data show CDR1 as LNHDA and CDR2 as SQIVND (reference sequence). The CDR3 totals 13 residues. V was pared by 9 bases and J by 4 bases, with 5 bases of the junction left unmatched.

The receptor was isolated from a human donor who received a COVID-19 vaccine. The chain uses TRBV19 and TRBJ1-2; 10 bases are a match to TRBD1. Sequencing was performed on CD4+ T cells from PBMCs cultured with HCoV-OC43 spike peptides, taken before COVID-19 vaccination. Subset given: HCoV-OC43 spike overlapping peptide pool stimulation. The CDR3, as DNA: TGTGCCAGCACCCGGGACAGGGGCTATGGCTACACCTTC. Protein: CASTRDRGYGYTF.